The clone carrying this T cell receptor beta chain was seen only a few times. The CDR3 extends over 13 amino acids. With 3 bases removed from V and 5 bases from J, the gap between germline ends came to 10 bases. The entry originates in a study of T cells in Graves' hyperthyroidism and ophthalmopathy. RNA transcripts served as the template for amplifying TCR beta CDR3 regions. A set of HTBI primers served as the primers for a first-round RT-PCR of the TCR CDR3. TCRdb itself ran the multiplex PCR reads through MiXCR, one entry per CDR3 protein. The table has 500,000 to 600,000 distinct CDR3 sequences, about 20% seen once.

V gene TRBV12-3 or TRBV12-4 combines with J gene TRBJ1-1; D call uncertain. This clonotype originated in a man between 35 and 55 years old with Graves' ophthalmopathy. Sample: blood. CDR3 residues: CASSLFPGTEAFF. The CDR3 DNA sequence: TGTGCCAGCAGTTTGTTTCCCGGGACTGAAGCTTTCTTT.